The T cell receptor beta chain described here comes from a study of blood T cell repertoires in COVID-19. This CDR3 contains 15 residues. Germline CDR1 and CDR2: MDHEN and SYDVKM. Trimming removed 6 bases from V and 12 bases from J, with 26 bases in between. Some clones are missing from TCRdb's copy, which holds only in-frame ones; the method was immunoSEQ multiplex PCR. The sample yields 430,000 or so clones, around nine tenths seen once. Those designated as exposed participants met a COVID-19 case within 2 weeks before study entry. V is TRBV28 and J is TRBJ2-5; D might be TRBD1 (7 bases). The sequence was obtained from a woman aged 18-29 years who had been exposed to COVID-19. Sequenced sample: PBMCs or T cells enriched from blood (not recorded which). CDR3: CASSPGGTPTKKEYF. DNA of the CDR3: TGTGCCAGCAGCCCAGGGGGGACACCTACCAAGAAGGAGTACTTC.